This T cell receptor beta chain was identified during a study of blood T cell repertoires in COVID-19. Study details: Donors in the United States, Italy and Spain gave samples during acute or convalescent COVID-19. The cDNA or gDNA used as material had been derived from T cells, B-cell-depleted T cells, or PBMCs.

CDR1 is MNHEY, CDR2 SVGAGI, per germline. After removal of 6 bases from V and 3 bases from J, the junction contained 4 bases not matched to a gene. This CDR3 has 15 residues. As handled by the study authors: From reference gene primer amplification, estimates of nucleated cell counts were derived. This table comes from immunoSEQ multiplex PCR, and its TCRdb copy is limited to in-frame clones, with some not included. The D gene and trimming were derived from the DNA, and the V and J assignments and clone size from that table. The sample carries 88,000 or so clones, more than 75% recorded once. This chain joins TRBV6-5 and TRBJ2-2; 10 nucleotides line up with TRBD1. Sequenced input: peripheral blood. The receptor's source is a human donor in a cohort sampled during active COVID-19. The CDR3 DNA follows: TGTGCCAGCAGGCCCGGACAGGGGGACACCGGGGAGCTGTTTTTT. Protein: CASRPGQGDTGELFF.